This TCR beta chain is drawn from a study of CD8 T cells in ankylosing spondylitis. The study's findings and limits: Characteristic, it appeared, of ankylosing spondylitis blood was a TCR beta motif of eight highly homologous variants. Earlier work had already found some motif variants in reactive arthritis synovial fluid and blood.

Making use of molecular barcodes, quantitative 5'-RACE generated TCR beta libraries. TCRdb analysed the 5' RACE reads with MiXCR anew, one entry per CDR3 protein. Counted here are some 130,000 distinct CDR3 sequences, roughly 8.4% occurring once; the ten biggest clones make up 7.3%. The CDR3 has 16 residues. V was shortened by 6 bases and J by 4 bases, with 19 bases between the two germline ends. Per the germline V gene, CDR1 is MDHEN and CDR2 is SYDVKM. As concerns this clonotype: Its antigen is not known.

This sequence originates from a male donor with ankylosing spondylitis. The chain employs TRBV28 and TRBJ2-4; the D gene is possibly TRBD2 (6 bases). The sequenced sample was synovial fluid, either unsorted or a sorted T cell fraction (not recorded which). CDR3 bases: TGTGCCAGCAGCTCCTTTAGGGGCGGGGTGAAAAACATTCAGTACTTC. Translation: CASSSFRGGVKNIQYF.